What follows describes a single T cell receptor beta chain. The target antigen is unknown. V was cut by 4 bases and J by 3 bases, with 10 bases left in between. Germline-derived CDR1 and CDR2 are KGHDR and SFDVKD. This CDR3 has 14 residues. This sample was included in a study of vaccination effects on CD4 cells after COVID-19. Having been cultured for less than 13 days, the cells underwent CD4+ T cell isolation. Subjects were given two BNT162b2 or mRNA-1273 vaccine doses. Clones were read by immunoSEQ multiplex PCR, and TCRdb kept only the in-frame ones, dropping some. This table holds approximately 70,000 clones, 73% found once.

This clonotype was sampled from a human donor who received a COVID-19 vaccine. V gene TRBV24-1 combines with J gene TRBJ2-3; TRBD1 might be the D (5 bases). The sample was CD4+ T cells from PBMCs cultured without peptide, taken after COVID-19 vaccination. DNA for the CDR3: TGTGCCACCAGTGACGCAGGGCTGACAGATACGCAGTATTTT. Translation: CATSDAGLTDTQYF.